Detailed here is one T cell receptor beta chain. No antigen is known for it. This entry is derived from a study of lymphopenia after photon versus proton radiotherapy. Study-level findings and limits: Post-nadir diversity loss with photons came from oligoclonal expansion, particularly CD8+ Temra cells. Proton therapy kept repertoires fairly stable, unlike photons, which gained effector/memory cells.

This CDR3 comprises 14 residues. The germline V gene has CDR1 SEHNR and CDR2 FQNEAQ (reference sequence). V was shortened by 5 bases and J by 4 bases, with 11 bases between the two germline ends. Clones were sequenced by immunoSEQ multiplex PCR, and TCRdb holds only the in-frame ones, with some missing. The table lists about 70,000 clones, 85% to 95% of them singletons, with about 2.2% in the top ten. This rearrangement joins TRBV7-9 to TRBJ2-2; TRBD2 is a possible D gene (6 bases). Sequencing was performed on peripheral blood, taken from a patient treated with photon-based radiotherapy. The source of this sequence is a woman between 40 and 55 years old with cholangiocarcinoma. The chain's CDR3 is CASSPPGSTGELFF. The CDR3 DNA sequence: TGTGCCAGCAGCCCTCCCGGGAGCACCGGGGAGCTGTTTTTT. The variable domain in full, completed from reference TRBV7-9 and TRBJ2-2, reads DTGVSQNPRHKITKRGQNVTFRCDPISEHNRLYWYRQTLGQGPEFLTYFQNEAQLEKSRLLSDRFSAERPKGSFSTLEIQRTEQGDSAMYLCASSPPGSTGELFFGEGSRLTVL.